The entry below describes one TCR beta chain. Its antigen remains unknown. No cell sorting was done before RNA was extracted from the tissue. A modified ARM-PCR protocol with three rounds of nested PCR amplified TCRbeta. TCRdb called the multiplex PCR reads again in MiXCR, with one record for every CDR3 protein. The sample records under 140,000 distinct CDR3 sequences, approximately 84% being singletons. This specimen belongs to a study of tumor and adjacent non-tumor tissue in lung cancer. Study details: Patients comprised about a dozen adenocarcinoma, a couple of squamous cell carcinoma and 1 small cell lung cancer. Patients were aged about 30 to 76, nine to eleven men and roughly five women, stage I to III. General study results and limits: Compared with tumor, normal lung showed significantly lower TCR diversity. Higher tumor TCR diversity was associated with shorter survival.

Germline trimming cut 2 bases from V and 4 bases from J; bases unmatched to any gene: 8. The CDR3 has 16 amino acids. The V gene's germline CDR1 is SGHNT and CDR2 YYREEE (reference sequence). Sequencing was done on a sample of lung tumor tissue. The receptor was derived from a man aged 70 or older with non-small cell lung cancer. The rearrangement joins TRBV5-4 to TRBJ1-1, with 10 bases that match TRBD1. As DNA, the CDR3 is TGTGCCAGCAGCTTTAACACCAGGACAGGGGGCACTGAAGCTTTCTTT. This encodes CASSFNTRTGGTEAFF.